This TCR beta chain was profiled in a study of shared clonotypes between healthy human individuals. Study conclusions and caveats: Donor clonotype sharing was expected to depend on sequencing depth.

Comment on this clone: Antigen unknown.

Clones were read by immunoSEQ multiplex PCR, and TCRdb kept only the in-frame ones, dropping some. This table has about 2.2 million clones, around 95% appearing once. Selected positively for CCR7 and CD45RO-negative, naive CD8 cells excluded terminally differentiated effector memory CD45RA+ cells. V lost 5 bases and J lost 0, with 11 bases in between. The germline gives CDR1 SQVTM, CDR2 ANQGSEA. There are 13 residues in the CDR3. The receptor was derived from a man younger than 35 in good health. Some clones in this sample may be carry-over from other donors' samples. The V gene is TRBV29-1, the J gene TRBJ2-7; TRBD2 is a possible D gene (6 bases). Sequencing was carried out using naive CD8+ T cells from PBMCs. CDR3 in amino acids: CSVLGLSSYEQYF. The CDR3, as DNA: TGCAGCGTTCTGGGACTTAGCTCCTACGAGCAGTACTTC.